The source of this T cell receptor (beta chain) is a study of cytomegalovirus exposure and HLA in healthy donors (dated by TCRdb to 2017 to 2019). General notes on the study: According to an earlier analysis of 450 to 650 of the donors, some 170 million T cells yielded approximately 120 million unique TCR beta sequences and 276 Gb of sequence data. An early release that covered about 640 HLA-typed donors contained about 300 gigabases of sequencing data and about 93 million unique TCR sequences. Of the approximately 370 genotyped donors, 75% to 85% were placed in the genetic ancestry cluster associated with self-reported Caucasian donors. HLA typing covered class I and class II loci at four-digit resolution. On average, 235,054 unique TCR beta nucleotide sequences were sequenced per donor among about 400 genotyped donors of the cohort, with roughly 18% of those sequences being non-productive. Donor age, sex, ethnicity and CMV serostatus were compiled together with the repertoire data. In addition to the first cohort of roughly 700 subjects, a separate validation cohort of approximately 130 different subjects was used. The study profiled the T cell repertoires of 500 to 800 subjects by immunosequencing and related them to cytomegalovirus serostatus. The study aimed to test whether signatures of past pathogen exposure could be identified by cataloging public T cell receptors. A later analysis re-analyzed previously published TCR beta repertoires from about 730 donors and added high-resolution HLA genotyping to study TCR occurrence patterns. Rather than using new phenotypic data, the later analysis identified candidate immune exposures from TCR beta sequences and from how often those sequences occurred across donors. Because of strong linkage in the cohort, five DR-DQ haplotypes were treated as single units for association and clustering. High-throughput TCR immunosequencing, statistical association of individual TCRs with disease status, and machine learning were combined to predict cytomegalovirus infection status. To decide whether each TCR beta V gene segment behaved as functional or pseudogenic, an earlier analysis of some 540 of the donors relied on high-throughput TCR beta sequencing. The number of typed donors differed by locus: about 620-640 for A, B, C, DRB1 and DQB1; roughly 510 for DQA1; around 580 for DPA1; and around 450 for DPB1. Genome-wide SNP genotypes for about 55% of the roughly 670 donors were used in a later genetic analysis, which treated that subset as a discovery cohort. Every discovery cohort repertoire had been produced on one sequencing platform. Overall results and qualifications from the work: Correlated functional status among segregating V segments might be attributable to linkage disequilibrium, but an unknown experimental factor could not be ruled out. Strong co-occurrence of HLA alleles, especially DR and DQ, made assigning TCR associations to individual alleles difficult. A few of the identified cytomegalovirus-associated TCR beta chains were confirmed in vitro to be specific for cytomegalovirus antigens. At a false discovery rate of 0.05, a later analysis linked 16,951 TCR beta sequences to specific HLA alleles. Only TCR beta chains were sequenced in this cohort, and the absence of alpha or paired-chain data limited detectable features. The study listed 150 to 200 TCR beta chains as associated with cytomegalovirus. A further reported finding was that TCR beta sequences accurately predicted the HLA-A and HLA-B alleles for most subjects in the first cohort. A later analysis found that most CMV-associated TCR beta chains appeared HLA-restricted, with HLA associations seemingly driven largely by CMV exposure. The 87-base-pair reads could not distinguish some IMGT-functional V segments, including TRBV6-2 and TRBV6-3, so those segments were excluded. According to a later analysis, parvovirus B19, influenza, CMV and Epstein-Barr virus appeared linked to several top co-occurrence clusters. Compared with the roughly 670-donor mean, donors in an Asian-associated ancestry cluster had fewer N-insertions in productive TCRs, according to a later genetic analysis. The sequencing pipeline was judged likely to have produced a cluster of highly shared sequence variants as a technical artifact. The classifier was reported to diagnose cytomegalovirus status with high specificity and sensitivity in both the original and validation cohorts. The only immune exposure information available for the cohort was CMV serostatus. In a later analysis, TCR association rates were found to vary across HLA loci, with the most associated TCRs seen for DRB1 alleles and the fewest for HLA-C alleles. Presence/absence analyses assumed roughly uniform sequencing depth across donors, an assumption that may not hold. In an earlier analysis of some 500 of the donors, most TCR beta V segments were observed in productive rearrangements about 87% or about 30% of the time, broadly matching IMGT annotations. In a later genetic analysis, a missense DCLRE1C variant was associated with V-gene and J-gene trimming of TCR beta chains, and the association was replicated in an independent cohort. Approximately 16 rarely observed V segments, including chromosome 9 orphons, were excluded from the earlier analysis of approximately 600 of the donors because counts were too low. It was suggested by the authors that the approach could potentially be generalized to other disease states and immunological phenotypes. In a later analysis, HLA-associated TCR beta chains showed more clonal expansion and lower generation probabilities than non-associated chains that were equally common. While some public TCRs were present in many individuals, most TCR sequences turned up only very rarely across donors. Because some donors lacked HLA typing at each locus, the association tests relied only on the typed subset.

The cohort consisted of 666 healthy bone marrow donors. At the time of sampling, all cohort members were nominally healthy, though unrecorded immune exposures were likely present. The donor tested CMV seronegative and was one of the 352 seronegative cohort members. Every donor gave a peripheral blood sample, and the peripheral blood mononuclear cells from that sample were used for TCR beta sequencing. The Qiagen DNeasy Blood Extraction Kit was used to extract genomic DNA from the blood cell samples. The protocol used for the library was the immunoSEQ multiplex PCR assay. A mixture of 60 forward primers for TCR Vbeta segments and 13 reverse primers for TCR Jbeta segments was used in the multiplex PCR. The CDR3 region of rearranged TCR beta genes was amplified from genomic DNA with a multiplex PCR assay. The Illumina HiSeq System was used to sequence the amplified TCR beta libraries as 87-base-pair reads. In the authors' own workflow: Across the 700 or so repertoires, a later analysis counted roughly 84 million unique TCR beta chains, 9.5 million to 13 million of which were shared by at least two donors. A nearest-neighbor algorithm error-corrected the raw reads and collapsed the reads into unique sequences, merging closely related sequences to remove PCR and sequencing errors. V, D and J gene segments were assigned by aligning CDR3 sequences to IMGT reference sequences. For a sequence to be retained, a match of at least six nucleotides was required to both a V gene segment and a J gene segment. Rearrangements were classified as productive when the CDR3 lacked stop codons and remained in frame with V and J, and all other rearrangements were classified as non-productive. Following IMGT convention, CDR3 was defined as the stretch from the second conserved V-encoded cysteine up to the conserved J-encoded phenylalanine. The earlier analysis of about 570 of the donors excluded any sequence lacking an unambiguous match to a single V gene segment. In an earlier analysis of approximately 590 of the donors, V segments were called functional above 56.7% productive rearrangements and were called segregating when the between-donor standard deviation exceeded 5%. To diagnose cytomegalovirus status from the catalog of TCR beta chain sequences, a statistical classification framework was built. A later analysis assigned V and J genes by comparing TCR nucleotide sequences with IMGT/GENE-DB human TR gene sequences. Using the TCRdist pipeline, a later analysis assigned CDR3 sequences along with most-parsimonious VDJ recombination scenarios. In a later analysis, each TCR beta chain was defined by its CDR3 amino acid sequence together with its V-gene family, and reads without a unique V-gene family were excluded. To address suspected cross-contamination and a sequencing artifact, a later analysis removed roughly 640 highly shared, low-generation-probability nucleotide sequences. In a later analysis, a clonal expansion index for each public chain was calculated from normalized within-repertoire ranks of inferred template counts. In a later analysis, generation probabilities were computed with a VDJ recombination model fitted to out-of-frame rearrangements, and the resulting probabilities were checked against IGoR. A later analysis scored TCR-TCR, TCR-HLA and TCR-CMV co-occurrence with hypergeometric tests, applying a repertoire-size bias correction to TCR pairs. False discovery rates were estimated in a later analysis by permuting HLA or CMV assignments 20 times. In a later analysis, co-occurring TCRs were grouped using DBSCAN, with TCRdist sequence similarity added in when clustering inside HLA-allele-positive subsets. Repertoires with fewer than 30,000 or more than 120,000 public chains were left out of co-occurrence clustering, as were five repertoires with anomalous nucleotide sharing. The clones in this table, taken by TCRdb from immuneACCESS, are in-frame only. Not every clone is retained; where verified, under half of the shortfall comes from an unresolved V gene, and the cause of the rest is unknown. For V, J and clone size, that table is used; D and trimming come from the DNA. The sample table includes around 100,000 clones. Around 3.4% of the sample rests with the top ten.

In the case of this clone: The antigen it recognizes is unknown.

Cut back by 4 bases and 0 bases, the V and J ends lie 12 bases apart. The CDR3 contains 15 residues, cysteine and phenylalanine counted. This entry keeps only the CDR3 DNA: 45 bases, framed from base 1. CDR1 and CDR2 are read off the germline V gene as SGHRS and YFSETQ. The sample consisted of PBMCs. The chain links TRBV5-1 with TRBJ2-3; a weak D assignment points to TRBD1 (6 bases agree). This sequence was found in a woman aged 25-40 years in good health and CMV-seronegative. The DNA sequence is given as TGCGCCAGCAGCGACCGGACAGCTAGCACAGATACGCAGTATTTT. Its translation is CASSDRTASTDTQYF.